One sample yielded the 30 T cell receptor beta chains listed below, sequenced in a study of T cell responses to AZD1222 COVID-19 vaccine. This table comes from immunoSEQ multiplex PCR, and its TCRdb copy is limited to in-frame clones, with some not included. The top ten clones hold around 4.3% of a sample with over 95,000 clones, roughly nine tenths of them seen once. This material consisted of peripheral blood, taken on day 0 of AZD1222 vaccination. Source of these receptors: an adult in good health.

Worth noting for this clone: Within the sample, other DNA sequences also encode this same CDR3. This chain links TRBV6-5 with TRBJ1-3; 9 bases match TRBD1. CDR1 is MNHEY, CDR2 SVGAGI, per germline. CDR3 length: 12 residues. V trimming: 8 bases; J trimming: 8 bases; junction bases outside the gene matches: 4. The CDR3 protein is CASRDRVDTIYF. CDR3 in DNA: TGTGCCAGCCGGGACAGGGTCGACACCATATATTTT.

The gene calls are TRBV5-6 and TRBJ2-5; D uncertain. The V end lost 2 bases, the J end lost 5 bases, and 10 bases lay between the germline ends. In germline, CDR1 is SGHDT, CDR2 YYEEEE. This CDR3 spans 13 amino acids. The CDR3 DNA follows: TGTGCCAGCAGCTTCCTGGGATGGGAGACCCAGTACTTC. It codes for CASSFLGWETQYF.

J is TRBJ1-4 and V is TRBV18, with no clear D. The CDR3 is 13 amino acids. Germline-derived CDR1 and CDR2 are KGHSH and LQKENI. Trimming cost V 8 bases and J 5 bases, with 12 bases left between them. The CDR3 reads CASQTSGNEKLFF. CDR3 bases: TGTGCCAGCCAGACTTCTGGGAATGAAAAACTGTTTTTT.

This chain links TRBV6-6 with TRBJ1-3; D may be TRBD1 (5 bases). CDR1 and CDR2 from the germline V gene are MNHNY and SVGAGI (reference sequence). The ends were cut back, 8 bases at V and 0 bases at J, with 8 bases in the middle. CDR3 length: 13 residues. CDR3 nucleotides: TGTGCCAGCGGACAATACTCTGGAAACACCATATATTTT. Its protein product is CASGQYSGNTIYF.

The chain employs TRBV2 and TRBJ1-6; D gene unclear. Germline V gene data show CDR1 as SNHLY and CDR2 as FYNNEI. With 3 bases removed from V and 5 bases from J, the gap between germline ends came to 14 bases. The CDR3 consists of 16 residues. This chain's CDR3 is CASSEINRADNSPLHF. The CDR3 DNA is TGTGCCAGCAGTGAGATTAACCGAGCCGATAATTCACCCCTCCACTTT. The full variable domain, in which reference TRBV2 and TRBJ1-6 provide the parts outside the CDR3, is EPEVTQTPSHQVTQMGQEVILRCVPISNHLYFYWYRQILGQKVEFLVSFYNNEISEKSEIFDDQFSVERPDGSNFTLKIRSTKLEDSAMYFCASSEINRADNSPLHFGNGTRLTVT.

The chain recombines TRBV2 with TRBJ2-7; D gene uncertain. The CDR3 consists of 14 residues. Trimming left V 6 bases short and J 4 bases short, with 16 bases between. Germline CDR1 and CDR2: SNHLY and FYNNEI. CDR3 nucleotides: TGTGCCAGCAGCGCTAGGGTGCCCCATTACGAGCAGTACTTC. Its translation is CASSARVPHYEQYF. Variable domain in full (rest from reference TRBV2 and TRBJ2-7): EPEVTQTPSHQVTQMGQEVILRCVPISNHLYFYWYRQILGQKVEFLVSFYNNEISEKSEIFDDQFSVERPDGSNFTLKIRSTKLEDSAMYFCASSARVPHYEQYFGPGTRLTVT.

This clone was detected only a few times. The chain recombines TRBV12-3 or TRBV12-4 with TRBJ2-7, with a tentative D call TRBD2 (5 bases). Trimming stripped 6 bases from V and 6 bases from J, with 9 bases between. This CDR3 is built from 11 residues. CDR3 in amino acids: CASRDGGEQYF. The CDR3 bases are TGTGCCAGCAGGGACGGAGGCGAGCAGTACTTC.

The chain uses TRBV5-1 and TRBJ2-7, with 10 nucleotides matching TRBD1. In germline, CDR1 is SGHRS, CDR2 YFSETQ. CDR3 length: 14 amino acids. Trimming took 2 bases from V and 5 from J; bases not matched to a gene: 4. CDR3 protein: CASSFGQGGDEQYF. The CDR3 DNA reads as TGCGCCAGCAGCTTCGGACAGGGGGGCGACGAGCAGTACTTC.

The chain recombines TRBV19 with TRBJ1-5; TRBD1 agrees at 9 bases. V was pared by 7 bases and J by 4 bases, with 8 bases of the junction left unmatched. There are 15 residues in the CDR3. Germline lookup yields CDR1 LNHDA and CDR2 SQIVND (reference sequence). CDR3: CASTLGQGRNQPQHF. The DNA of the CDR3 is TGTGCCAGTACCCTTGGACAGGGGCGTAATCAGCCCCAGCATTTT.

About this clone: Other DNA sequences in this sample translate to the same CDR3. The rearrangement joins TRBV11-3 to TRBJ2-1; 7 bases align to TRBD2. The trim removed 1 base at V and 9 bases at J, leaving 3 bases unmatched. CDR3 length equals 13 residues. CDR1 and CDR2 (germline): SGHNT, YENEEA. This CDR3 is CASSLAGRGEQFF. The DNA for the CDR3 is TGTGCCAGCAGCTTAGCGGGGAGGGGTGAGCAGTTCTTC. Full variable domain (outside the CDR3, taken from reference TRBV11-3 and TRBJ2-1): EAGVVQSPRYKIIEKKQPVAFWCNPISGHNTLYWYLQNLGQGPELLIRYENEEAVDDSQLPKDRFSAERLKGVDSTLKIQPAELGDSAVYLCASSLAGRGEQFFGPGTRLTVL.

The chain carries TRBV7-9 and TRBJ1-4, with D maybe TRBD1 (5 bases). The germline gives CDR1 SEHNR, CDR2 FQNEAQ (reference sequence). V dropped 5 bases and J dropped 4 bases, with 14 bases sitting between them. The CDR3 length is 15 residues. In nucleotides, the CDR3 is TGTGCCAGCAGCCAACGCGGACAAATTAATGAAAAACTGTTTTTT. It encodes CASSQRGQINEKLFF.

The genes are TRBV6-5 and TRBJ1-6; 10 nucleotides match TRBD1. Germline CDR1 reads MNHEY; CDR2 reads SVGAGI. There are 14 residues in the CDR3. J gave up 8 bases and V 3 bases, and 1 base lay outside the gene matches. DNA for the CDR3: TGTGCCAGCAGTTATGGGACAGGGGATTCACCCCTCCACTTT. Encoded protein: CASSYGTGDSPLHF.

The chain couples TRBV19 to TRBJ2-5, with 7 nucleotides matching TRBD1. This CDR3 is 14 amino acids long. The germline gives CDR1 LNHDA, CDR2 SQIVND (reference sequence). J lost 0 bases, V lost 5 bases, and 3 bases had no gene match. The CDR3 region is CASSEGGHQETQYF. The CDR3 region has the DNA TGTGCCAGTAGTGAAGGGGGCCACCAAGAGACCCAGTACTTC.

CDR3 DNA: TGTGCCAGCAGGGAGGGCTCTGGAAACACCATATATTTT. Translation gives CASREGSGNTIYF. The rearrangement uses TRBV6-6 and TRBJ1-3; D not resolved. Germline V gene data show CDR1 as MNHNY and CDR2 as SVGAGI (reference sequence). Between the trimmed V and J ends, which lost 6 bases and 0 bases, there was a span of 6 bases. The CDR3 runs to 13 residues.

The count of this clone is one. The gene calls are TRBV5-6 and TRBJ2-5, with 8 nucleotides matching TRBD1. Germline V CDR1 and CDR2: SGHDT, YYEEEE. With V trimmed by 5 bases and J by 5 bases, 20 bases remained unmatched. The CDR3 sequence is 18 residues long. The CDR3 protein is CASSSLGVQGEEEETQYF. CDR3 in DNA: TGTGCCAGCAGTTCTCTCGGGGTACAGGGGGAGGAGGAGGAGACCCAGTACTTC.

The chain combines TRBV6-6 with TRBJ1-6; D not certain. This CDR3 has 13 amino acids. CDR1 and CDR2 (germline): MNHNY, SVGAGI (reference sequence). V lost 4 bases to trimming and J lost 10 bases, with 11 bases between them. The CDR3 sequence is CASSLRGESPLHF. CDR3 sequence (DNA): TGTGCCAGCAGTTTACGGGGTGAGTCACCCCTCCACTTT.

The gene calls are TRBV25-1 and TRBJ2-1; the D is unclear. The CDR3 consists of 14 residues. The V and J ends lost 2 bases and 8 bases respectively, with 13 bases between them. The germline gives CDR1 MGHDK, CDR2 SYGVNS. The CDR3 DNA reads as TGTGCCAGCAGTGAACTACCCAAGGGCCATGAGCAGTTCTTC. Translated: CASSELPKGHEQFF.

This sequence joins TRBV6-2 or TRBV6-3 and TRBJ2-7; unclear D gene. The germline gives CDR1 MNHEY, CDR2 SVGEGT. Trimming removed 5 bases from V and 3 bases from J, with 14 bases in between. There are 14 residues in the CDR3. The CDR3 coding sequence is TGTGCCAGCAGTGGCGATCAATGGGGCTACGAGCAGTACTTC. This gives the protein CASSGDQWGYEQYF.

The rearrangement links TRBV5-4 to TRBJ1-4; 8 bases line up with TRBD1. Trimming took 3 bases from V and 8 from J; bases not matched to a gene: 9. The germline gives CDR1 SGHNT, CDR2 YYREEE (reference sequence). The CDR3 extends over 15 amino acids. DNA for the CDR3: TGTGCCAGCAGCTCGTCAGGGGGCTCTCGGGAAAAACTGTTTTTT. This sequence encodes CASSSSGGSREKLFF.

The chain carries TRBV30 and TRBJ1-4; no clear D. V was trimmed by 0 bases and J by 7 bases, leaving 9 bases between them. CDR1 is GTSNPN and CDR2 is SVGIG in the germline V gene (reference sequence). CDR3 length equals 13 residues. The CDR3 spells CAWSVRRLEKLFF. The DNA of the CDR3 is TGTGCCTGGAGTGTTCGACGGCTTGAAAAACTGTTTTTT.

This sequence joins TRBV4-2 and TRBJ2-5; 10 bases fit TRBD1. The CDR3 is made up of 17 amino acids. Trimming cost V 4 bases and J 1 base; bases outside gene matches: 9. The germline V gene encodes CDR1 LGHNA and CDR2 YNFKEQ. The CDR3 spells CASSLHGGTGVQETQYF. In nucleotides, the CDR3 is TGTGCCAGCAGCCTGCACGGAGGGACAGGGGTCCAAGAGACCCAGTACTTC.

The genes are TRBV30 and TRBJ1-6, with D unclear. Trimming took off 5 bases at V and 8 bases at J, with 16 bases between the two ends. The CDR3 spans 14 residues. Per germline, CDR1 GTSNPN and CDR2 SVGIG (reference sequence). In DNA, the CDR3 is TGTGCCTGGGGGGTATTAGGTGTGTATTCACCCCTCCACTTT. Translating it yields CAWGVLGVYSPLHF. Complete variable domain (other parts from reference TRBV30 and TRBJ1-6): SQTIHQWPATLVQPVGSPLSLECTVEGTSNPNLYWYRQAAGRGLQLLFYSVGIGQISSEVPQNLSASRPQDRQFILSSKKLLLSDSGFYLCAWGVLGVYSPLHFGNGTRLTVT.

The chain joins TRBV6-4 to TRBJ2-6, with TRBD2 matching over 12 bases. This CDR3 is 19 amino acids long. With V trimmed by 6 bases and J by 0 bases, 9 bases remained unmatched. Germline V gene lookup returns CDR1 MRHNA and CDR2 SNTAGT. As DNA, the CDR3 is TGTGCCAGCAGAACAAGACTAGCGGGGGCCTCCTCTGGGGCCAACGTCCTGACTTTC. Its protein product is CASRTRLAGASSGANVLTF.

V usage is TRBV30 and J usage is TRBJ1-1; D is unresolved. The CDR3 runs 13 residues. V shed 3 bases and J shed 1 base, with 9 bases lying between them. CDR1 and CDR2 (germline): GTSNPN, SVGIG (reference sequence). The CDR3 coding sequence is TGTGCCTGGAGGGCCACCAAGAACACTGAAGCTTTCTTT. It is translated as CAWRATKNTEAFF.

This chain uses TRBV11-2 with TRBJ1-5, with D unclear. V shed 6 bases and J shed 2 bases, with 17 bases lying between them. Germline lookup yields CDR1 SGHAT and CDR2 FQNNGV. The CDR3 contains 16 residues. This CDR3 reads CASRPAQERGNQPQHF. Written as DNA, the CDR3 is TGTGCCAGCAGACCCGCCCAGGAGCGCGGCAATCAGCCCCAGCATTTT.

The CDR3 region is CASSPGGGRTYEQYF. In DNA, the CDR3 is TGTGCCAGCAGCCCCGGAGGGGGGAGGACCTACGAGCAGTACTTC. V and J are TRBV27 and TRBJ2-7, with D perhaps being TRBD1 or TRBD2 (6 bases each). This CDR3 has 15 residues. V was shortened by 6 bases and J by 2 bases, with 17 bases between the two germline ends. In germline, CDR1 is MNHEY, CDR2 SMNVEV (reference sequence).

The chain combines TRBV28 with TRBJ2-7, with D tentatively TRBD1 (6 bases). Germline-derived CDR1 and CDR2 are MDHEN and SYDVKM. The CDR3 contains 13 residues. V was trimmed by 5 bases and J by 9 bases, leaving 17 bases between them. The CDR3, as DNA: TGTGCCAGCAGTGCACGGGACAACCTAAGGCAGTACTTC. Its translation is CASSARDNLRQYF.

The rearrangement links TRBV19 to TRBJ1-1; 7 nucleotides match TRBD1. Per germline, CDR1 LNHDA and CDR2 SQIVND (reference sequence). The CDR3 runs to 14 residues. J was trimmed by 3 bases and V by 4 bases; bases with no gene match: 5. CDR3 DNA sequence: TGTGCCAGTAGTACGACAGGGTGGGACACTGAAGCTTTCTTT. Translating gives CASSTTGWDTEAFF.

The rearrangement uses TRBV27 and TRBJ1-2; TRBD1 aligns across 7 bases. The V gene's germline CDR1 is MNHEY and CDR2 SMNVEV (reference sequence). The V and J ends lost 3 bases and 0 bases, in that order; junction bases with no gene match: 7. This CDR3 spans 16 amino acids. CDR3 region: CASSFLTTGANYGYTF. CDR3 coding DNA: TGTGCCAGCAGTTTCCTCACCACAGGGGCTAACTATGGCTACACCTTC.

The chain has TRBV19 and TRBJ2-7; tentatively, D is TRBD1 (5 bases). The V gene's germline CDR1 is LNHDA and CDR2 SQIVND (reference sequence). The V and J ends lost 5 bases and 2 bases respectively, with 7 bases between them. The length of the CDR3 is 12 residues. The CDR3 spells CASSSGTYEQYF. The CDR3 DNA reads TGTGCCAGTAGTTCAGGGACCTACGAGCAGTACTTC.